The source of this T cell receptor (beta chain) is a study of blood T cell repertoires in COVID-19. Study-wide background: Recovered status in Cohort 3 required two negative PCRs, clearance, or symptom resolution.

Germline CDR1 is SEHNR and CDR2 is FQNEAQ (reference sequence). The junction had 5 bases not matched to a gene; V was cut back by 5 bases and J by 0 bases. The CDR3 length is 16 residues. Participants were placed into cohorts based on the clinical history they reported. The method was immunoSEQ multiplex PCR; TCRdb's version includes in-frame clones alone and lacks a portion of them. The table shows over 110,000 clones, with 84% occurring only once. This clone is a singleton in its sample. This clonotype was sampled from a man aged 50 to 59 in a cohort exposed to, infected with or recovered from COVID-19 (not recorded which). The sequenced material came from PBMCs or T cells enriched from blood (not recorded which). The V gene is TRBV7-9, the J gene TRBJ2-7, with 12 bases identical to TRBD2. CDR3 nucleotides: TGTGCCAGCAGCCCCCAGGGACTAGCGGGCTCCTACGAGCAGTACTTC. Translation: CASSPQGLAGSYEQYF.